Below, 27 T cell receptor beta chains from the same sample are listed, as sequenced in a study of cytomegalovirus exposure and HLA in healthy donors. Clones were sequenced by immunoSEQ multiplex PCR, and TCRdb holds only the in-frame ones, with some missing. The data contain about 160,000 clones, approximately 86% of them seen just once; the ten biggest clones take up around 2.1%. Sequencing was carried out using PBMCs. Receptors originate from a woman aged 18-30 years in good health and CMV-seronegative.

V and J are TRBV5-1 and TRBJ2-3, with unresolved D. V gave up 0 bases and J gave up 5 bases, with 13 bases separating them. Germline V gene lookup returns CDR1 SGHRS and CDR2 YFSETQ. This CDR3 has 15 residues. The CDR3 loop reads CASSLEESGGDTQYF. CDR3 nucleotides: TGCGCCAGCAGCTTGGAGGAGTCGGGTGGAGATACGCAGTATTTT.

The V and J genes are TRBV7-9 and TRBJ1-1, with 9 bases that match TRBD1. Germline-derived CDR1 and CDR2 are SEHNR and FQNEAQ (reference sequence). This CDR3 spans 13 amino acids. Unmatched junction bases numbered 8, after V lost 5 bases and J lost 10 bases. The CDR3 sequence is CASSPWDRVVAFF. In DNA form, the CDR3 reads TGTGCCAGCAGCCCCTGGGACAGGGTGGTAGCTTTCTTT.

In DNA, the CDR3 is TGTGCCAGCTCCCGGGGGACAGGGAACTATGGCTACACCTTC. Encoded protein: CASSRGTGNYGYTF. The chain uses TRBV18 and TRBJ1-2; 9 bases line up with TRBD1. Germline V gives CDR1 KGHSH, CDR2 LQKENI. The V and J ends lost 6 bases and 2 bases, in that order; junction bases with no gene match: 4. The CDR3 totals 14 residues.

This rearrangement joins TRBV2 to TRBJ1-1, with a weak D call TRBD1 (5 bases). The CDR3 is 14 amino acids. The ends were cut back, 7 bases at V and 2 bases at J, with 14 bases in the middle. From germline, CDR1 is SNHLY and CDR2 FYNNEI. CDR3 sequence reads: CASKGERGNTEAFF. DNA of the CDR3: TGTGCCAGCAAAGGGGAAAGGGGAAACACTGAAGCTTTCTTT.

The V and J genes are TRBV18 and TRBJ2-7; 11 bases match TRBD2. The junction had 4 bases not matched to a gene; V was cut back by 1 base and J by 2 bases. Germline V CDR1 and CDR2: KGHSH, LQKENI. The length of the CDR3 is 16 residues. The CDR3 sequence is CASSPLTSGSTYEQYF. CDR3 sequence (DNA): TGTGCCAGCTCACCACTAACTAGCGGGAGTACCTACGAGCAGTACTTC. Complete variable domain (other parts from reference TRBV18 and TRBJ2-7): NAGVMQNPRHLVRRRGQEARLRCSPMKGHSHVYWYRQLPEEGLKFMVYLQKENIIDESGMPKERFSAEFPKEGPSILRIQQVVRGDSAAYFCASSPLTSGSTYEQYFGPGTRLTVT.

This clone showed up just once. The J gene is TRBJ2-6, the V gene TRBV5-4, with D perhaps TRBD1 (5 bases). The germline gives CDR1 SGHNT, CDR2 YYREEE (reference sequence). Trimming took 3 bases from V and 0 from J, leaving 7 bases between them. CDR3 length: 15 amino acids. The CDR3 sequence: CASSSDSSGANVLTF. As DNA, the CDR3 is TGTGCCAGCAGCTCCGACAGCTCTGGGGCCAACGTCCTGACTTTC.

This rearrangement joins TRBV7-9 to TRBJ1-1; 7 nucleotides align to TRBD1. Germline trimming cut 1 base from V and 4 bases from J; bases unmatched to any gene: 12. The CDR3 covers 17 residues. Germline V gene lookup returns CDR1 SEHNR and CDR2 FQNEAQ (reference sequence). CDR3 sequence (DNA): TGTGCCAGCAGCTTAGACCGGGTGCGGACAGGACGCACTGAAGCTTTCTTT. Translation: CASSLDRVRTGRTEAFF.

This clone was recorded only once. CDR3 in amino acids: CASSPPPTWTVTYEQYF. Here the CDR3 DNA reads TGTGCCAGCAGCCCACCCCCCACGTGGACAGTGACCTACGAGCAGTACTTC. This chain joins TRBV7-9 and TRBJ2-7; possible D gene TRBD1, 6 bases. CDR1 is SEHNR and CDR2 is FQNEAQ in the germline V gene (reference sequence). The V gene lost 5 bases and the J gene lost 2 bases, with 22 bases spanning the gap. CDR3 length: 17 residues.

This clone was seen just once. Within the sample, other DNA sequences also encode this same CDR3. CDR3 in DNA: TGTGCCAGCAGCGTCACAGGGGCTCCCAATCAGCCCCAGCATTTT. Translating it yields CASSVTGAPNQPQHF. The V gene is TRBV9, the J gene TRBJ1-5; TRBD1 agrees at 7 bases. Germline lookup yields CDR1 SGDLS and CDR2 YYNGEE. Germline trimming cut 2 bases from V and 3 bases from J; bases unmatched to any gene: 5. The CDR3 length is 15 residues. Variable domain in full (rest from reference TRBV9 and TRBJ1-5): DSGVTQTPKHLITATGQRVTLRCSPRSGDLSVYWYQQSLDQGLQFLIQYYNGEERAKGNILERFSAQQFPDLHSELNLSSLELGDSALYFCASSVTGAPNQPQHFGDGTRLSIL.

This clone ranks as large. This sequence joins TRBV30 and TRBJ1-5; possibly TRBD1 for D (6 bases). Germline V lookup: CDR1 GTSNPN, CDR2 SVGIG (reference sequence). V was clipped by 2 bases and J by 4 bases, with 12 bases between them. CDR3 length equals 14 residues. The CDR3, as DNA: TGTGCCTGGAGTCTGCTACAGGGTAATCAGCCCCAGCATTTT. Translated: CAWSLLQGNQPQHF.

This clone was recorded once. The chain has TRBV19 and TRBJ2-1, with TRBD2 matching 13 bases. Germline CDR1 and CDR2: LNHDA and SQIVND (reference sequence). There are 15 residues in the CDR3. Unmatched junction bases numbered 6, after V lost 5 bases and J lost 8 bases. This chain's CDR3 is CASSPTSGGWDEQFF. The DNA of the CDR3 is TGTGCCAGTAGTCCGACTAGCGGGGGGTGGGATGAGCAGTTCTTC.

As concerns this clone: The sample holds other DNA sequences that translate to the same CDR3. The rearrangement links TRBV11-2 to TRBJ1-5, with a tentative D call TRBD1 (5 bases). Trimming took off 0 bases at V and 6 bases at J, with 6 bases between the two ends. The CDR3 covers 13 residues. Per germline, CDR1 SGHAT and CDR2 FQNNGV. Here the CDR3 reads CASSLDRGQPQHF. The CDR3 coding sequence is TGTGCCAGCAGCTTAGATAGGGGTCAGCCCCAGCATTTT.

The CDR3 sequence: CATSKTGQAYNEQFF. CDR3 coding DNA: TGTGCCACCAGCAAAACAGGTCAGGCCTACAATGAGCAGTTCTTC. This chain connects TRBV15 to TRBJ2-1; D possibly corresponds to TRBD1 (5 bases). Germline CDR1 reads LNHNV; CDR2 reads YYDKDF (reference sequence). There are 15 residues in the CDR3. Deletions cut 4 bases from V and 2 bases from J, with 12 bases between.

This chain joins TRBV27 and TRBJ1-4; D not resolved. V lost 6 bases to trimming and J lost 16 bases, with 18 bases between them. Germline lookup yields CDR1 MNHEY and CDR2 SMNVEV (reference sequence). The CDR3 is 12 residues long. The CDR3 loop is CASRLIRTWEFF. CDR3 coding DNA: TGTGCCAGCAGGTTAATCAGGACTTGGGAGTTTTTT.

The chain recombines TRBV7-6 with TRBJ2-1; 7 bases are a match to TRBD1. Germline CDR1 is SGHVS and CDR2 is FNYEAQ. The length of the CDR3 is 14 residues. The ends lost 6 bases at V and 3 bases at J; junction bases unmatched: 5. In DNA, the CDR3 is TGTGCCAGCAGTTCAGGGGGATTCTACAATGAGCAGTTCTTC. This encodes CASSSGGFYNEQFF.

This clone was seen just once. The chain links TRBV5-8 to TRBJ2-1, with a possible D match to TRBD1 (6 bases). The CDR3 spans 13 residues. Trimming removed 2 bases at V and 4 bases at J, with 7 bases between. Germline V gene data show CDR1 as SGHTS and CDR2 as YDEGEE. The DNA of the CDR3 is TGTGCCAGCAGCTTAACAGGGTACAATGAGCAGTTCTTC. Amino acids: CASSLTGYNEQFF.

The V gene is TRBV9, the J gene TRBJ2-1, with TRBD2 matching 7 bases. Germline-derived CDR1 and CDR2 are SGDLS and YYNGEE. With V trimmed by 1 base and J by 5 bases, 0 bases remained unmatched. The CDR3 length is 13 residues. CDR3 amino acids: CASSVRGDNEQFF. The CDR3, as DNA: TGTGCCAGCAGCGTACGGGGGGACAATGAGCAGTTCTTC.

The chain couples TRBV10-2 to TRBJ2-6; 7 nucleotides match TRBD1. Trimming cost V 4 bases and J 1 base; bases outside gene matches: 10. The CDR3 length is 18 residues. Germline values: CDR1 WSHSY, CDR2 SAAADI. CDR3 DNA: TGCGCCAGCAGTGTATTAGACAGGGATGGATCTGGGGCCAACGTCCTGACTTTC. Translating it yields CASSVLDRDGSGANVLTF.

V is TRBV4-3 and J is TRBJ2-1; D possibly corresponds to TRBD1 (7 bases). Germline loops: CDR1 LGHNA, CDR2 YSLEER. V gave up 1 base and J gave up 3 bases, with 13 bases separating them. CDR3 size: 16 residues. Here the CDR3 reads CASSQVQGGGYNEQFF. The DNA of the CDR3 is TGCGCCAGCAGCCAAGTTCAGGGGGGAGGCTACAATGAGCAGTTCTTC.

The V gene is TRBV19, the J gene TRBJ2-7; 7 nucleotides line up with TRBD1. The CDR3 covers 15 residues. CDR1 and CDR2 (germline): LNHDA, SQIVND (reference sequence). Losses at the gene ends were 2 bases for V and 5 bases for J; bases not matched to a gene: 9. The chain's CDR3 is CASSIRDRIDNEQYF. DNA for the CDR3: TGTGCCAGTAGTATAAGGGACAGAATCGATAACGAGCAGTACTTC. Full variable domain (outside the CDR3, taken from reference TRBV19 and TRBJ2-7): DGGITQSPKYLFRKEGQNVTLSCEQNLNHDAMYWYRQDPGQGLRLIYYSQIVNDFQKGDIAEGYSVSREKKESFPLTVTSAQKNPTAFYLCASSIRDRIDNEQYFGPGTRLTVT.

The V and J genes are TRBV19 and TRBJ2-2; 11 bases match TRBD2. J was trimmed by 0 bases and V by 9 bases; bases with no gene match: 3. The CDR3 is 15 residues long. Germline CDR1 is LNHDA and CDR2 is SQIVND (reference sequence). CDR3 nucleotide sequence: TGTGCCAGCTGTAGCGGGAGGGCGAACACCGGGGAGCTGTTTTTT. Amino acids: CASCSGRANTGELFF.

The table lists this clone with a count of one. The CDR3 DNA reads as TGTGCCTGGAGTGTACGCGGGCGGACTGAAGCTTTCTTT. Translated: CAWSVRGRTEAFF. The chain carries TRBV30 and TRBJ1-1; no definite D call. Per the germline V gene, CDR1 is GTSNPN and CDR2 is SVGIG (reference sequence). The V end lost 0 bases, the J end lost 5 bases, and 10 bases lay between the germline ends. CDR3 size: 13 residues.

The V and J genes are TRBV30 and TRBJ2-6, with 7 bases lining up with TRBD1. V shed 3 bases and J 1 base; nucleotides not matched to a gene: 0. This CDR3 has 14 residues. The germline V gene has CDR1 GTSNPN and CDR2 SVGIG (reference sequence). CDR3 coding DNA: TGTGCCTGGAGGACAGGGTCTGGGGCCAACGTCCTGACTTTC. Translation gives CAWRTGSGANVLTF. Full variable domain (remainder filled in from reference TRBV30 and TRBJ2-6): SQTIHQWPATLVQPVGSPLSLECTVEGTSNPNLYWYRQAAGRGLQLLFYSVGIGQISSEVPQNLSASRPQDRQFILSSKKLLLSDSGFYLCAWRTGSGANVLTFGAGSRLTVL.

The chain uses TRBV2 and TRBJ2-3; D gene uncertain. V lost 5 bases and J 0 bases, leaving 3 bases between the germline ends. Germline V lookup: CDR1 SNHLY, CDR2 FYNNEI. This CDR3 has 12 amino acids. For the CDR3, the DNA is TGTGCCAGCAGTCCTAGCACAGATACGCAGTATTTT. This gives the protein CASSPSTDTQYF.

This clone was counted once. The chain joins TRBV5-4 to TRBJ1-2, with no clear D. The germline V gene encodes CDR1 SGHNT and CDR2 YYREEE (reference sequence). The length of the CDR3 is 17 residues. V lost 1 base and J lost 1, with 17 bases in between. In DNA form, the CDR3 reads TGTGCCAGCAGCTTGACGGGTCTCGGCTCCTTTAACTATGGCTACACCTTC. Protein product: CASSLTGLGSFNYGYTF.

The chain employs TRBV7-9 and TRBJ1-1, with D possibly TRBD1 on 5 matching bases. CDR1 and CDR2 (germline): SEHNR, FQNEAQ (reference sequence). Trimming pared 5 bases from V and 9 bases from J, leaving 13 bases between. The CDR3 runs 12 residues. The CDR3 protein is CASSPTGLQAFF. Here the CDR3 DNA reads TGTGCCAGCAGCCCCACGGGACTGCAAGCTTTCTTT.

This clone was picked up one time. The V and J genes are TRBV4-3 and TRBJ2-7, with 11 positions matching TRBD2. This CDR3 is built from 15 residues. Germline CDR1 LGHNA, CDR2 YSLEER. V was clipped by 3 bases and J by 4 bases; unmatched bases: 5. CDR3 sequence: CASSQLAGGGYEQYF. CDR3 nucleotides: TGCGCCAGCAGCCAGCTAGCGGGGGGTGGGTACGAGCAGTACTTC.